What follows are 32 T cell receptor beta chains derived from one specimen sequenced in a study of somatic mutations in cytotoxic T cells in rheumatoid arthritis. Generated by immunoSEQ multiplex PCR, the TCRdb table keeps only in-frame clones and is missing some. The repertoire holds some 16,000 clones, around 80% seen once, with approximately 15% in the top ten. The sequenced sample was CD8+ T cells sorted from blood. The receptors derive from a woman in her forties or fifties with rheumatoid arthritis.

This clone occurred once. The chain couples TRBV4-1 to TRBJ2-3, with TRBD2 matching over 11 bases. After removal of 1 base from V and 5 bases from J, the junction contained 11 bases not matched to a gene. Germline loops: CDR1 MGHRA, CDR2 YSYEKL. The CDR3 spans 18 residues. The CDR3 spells CASSQVFGGSGGGDTQYF. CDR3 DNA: TGCGCCAGCAGCCAAGTATTCGGCGGTAGCGGGGGGGGAGATACGCAGTATTTT.

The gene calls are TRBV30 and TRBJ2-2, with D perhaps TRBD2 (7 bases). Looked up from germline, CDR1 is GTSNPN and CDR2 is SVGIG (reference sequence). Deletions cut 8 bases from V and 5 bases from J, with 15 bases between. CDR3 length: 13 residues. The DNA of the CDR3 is TGTGCCCCCCCAAGGGGGGGAACCGGGGAGCTGTTTTTT. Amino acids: CAPPRGGTGELFF.

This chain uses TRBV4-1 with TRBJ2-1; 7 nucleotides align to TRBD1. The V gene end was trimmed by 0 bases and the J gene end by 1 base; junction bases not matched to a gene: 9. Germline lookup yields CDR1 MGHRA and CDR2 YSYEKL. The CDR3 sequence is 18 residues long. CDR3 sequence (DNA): TGCGCCAGCAGCCAAGAAGGAACGGGCAGGGGGTCCTACAATGAGCAGTTCTTC. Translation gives CASSQEGTGRGSYNEQFF.

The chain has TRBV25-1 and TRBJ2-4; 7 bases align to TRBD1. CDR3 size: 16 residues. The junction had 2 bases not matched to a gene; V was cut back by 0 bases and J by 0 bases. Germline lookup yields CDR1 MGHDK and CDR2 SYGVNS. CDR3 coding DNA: TGTGCCAGCAGTGAATATGAGGGGGCAGCCAAAAACATTCAGTACTTC. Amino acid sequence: CASSEYEGAAKNIQYF.

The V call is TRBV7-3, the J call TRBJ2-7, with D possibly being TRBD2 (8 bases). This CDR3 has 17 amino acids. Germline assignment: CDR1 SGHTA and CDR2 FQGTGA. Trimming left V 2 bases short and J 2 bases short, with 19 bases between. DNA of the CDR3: TGTGCCAGCAGCTTAGAGGGGGCGGGACTAGGAGCCTACGAGCAGTACTTC. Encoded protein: CASSLEGAGLGAYEQYF.

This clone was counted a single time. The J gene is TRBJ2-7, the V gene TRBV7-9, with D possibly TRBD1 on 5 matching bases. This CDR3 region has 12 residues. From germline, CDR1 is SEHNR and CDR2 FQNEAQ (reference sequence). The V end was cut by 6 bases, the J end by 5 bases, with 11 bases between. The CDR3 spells CASRIQGNEQYF. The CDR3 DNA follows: TGTGCCAGCAGGATTCAGGGTAACGAGCAGTACTTC.

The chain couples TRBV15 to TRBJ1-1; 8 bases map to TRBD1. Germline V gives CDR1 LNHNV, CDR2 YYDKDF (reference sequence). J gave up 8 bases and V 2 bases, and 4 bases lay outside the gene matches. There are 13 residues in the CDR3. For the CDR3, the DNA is TGTGCCACCAGCAGATATGGACAGGGAGAAGCTTTCTTT. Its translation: CATSRYGQGEAFF.

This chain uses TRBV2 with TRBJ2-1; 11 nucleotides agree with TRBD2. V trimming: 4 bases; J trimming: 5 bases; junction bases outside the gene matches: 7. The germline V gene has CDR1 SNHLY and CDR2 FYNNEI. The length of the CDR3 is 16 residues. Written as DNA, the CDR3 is TGTGCCAGCAGTGCAAAACTAGCGGGAGCTGACAATGAGCAGTTCTTC. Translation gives CASSAKLAGADNEQFF. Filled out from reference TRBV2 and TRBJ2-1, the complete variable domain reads EPEVTQTPSHQVTQMGQEVILRCVPISNHLYFYWYRQILGQKVEFLVSFYNNEISEKSEIFDDQFSVERPDGSNFTLKIRSTKLEDSAMYFCASSAKLAGADNEQFFGPGTRLTVL.

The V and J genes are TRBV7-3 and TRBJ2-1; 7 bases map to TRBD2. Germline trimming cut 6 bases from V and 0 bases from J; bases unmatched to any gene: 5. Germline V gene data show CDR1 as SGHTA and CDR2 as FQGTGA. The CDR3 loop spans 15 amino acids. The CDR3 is CASRIAGSSYNEQFF. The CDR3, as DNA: TGTGCCAGCAGGATAGCGGGTAGCTCCTACAATGAGCAGTTCTTC.

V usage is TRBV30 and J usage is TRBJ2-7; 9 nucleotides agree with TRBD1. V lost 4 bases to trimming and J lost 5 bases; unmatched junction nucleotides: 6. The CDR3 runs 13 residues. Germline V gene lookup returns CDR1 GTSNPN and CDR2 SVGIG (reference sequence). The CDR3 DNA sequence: TGTGCCTGGACGGACAGGGGTCTCAACGAGCAGTACTTC. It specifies CAWTDRGLNEQYF.

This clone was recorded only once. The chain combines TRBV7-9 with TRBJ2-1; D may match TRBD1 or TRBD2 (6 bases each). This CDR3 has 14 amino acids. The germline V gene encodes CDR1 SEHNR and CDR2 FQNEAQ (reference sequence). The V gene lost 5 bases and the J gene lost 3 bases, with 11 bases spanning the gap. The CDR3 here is CASSVGGLYNEQFF. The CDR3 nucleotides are TGTGCCAGCAGCGTAGGGGGACTCTACAATGAGCAGTTCTTC.

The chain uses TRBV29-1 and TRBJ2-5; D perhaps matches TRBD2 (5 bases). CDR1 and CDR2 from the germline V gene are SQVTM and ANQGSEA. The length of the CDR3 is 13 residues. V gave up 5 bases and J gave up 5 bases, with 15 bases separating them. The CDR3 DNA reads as TGCAGCGTTTATCGGGGTGATGTGGAGACCCAGTACTTC. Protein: CSVYRGDVETQYF.

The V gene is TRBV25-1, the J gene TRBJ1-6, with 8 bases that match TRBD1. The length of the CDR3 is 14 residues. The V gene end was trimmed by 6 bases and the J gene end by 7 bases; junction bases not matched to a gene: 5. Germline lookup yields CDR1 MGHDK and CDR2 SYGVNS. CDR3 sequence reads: CASRPGTGNSPLHF. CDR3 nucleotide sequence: TGTGCCAGCAGGCCCGGGACAGGAAATTCACCCCTCCACTTT.

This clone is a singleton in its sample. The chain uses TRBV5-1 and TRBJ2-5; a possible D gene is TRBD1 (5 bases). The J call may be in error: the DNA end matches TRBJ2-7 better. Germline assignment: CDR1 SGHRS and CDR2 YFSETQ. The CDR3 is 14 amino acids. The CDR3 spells CASSLEGVGYEQYF. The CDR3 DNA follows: TGCGCCAGCAGCTTGGAAGGGGTCGGCTACGAGCAGTACTTC.

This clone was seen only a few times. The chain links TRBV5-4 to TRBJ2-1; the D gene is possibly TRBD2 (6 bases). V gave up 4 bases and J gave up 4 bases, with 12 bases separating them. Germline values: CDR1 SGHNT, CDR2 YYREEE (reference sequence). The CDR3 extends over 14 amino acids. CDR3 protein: CASSEAGRYNEQFF. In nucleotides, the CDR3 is TGTGCCAGCAGCGAGGCGGGACGGTACAATGAGCAGTTCTTC.

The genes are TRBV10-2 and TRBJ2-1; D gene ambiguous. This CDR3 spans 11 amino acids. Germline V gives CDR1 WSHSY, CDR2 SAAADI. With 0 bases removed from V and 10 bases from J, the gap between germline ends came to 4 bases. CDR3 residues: CASSESGEQFF. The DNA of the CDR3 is TGCGCCAGCAGTGAGTCAGGAGAGCAGTTCTTC.

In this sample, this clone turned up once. CDR3 nucleotides: TGTGCCAGCAGCCCAAGGACTAGCCTAGGGCAAGAGACCCAGTACTTC. Its translation is CASSPRTSLGQETQYF. The rearrangement uses TRBV21-1 and TRBJ2-5; the table's D gene call, TRBD2, was not cross checked with the DNA. TRBV21-1 is a pseudogene locus. This CDR3 has 16 residues.

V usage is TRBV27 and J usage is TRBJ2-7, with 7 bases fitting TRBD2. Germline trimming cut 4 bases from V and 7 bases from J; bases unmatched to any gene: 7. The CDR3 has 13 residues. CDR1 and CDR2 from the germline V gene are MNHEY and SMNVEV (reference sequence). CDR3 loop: CASSWGEGREQYF. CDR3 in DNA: TGTGCCAGCAGTTGGGGGGAGGGTAGGGAGCAGTACTTC.

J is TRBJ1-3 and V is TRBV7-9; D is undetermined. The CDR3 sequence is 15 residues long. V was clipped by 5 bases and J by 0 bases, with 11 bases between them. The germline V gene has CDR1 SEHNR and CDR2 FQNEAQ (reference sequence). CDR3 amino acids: CASSESGLSGNTIYF. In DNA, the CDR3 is TGTGCCAGCAGCGAATCTGGGCTCTCTGGAAACACCATATATTTT.

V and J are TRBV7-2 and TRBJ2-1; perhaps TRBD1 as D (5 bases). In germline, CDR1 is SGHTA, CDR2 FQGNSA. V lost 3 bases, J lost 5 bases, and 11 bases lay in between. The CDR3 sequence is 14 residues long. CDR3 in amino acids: CASSLQGSNNEQFF. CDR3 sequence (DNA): TGTGCCAGCAGCTTGCAGGGTAGTAACAATGAGCAGTTCTTC.

The CDR3, as DNA: TGTGCCAGCAGCTTGTCGGCTAGCGGGATGTACAATGAGCAGTTCTTC. It encodes CASSLSASGMYNEQFF. J is TRBJ2-1 and V is TRBV7-9, with 9 nucleotides matching TRBD2. Germline V CDR1 and CDR2: SEHNR, FQNEAQ (reference sequence). This CDR3 is built from 16 residues. V was clipped by 3 bases and J by 4 bases; unmatched bases: 7.

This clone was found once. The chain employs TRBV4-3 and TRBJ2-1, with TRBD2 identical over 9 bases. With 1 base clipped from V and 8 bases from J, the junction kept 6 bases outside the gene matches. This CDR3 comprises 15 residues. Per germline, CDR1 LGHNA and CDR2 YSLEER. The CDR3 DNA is TGCGCCAGCAGCCAAGTTCTAGCGGGATTCGATGAGCAGTTCTTC. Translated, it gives CASSQVLAGFDEQFF.

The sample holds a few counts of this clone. The CDR3: CASSLGTQTGGYGYTF. Here the CDR3 DNA reads TGTGCCAGCAGCTTAGGTACTCAAACAGGGGGCTATGGCTACACCTTC. The chain carries TRBV7-9 and TRBJ1-2, with 8 positions matching TRBD1. CDR1 is SEHNR, CDR2 FQNEAQ, per germline (reference sequence). V lost 1 base and J lost 4; bases outside the gene matches: 8. The CDR3 is made up of 16 amino acids.

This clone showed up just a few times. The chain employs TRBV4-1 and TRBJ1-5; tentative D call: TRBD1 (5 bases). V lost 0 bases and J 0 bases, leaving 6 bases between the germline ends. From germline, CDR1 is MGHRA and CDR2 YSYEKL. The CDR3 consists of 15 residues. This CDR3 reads CASSQDRVSNQPQHF. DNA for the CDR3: TGCGCCAGCAGCCAAGACAGGGTTAGCAATCAGCCCCAGCATTTT.

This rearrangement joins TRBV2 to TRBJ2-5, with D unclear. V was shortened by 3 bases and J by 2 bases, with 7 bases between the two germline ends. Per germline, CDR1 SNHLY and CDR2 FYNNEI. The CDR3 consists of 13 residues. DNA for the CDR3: TGTGCCAGCAGTGAGGTGAAGCAAGAGACCCAGTACTTC. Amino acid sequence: CASSEVKQETQYF.

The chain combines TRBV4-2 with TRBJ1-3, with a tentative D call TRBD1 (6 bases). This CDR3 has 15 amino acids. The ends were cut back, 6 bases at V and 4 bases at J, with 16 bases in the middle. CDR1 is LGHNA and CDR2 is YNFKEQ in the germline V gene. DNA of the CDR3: TGTGCCAGCAGGGAGGGATCGGGGGCAGGAAACACCATATATTTT. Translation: CASREGSGAGNTIYF.

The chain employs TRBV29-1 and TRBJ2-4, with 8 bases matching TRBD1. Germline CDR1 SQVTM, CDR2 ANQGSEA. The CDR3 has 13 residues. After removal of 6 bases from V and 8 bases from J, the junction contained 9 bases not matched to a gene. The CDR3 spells CSVMDRDMDIQYF. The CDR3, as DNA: TGCAGCGTCATGGACAGGGATATGGACATTCAGTACTTC.

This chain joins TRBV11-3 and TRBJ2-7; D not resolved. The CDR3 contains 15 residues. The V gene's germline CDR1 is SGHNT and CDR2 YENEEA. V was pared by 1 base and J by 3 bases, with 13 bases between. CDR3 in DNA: TGTGCCAGCAGCTTAGGGCAGGACCCATTCTACGAGCAGTACTTC. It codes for CASSLGQDPFYEQYF.

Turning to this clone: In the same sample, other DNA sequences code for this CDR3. The CDR3 nucleotides read TGTGCCAGCAGTTTGATTCAGGGGGCGAATCAGCCCCAGCATTTT. This translates into CASSLIQGANQPQHF. V usage is TRBV28 and J usage is TRBJ1-5, with 8 bases fitting TRBD1. V shed 3 bases, J shed 4 bases, and the junction held 5 bases outside the gene matches. The CDR3 runs 15 residues. In germline, CDR1 is MDHEN, CDR2 SYDVKM.

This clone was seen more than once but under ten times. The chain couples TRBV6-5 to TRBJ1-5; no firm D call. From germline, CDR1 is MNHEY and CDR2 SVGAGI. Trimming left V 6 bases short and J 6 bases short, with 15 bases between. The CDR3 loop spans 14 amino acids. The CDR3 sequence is CASSPGRPPQPQHF. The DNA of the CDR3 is TGTGCCAGCAGCCCCGGAAGACCACCTCAGCCCCAGCATTTT.

The CDR3 DNA sequence: TGCGCCAGCAGCTTTGGAGACTCCTACGAGCAGTACTTC. This sequence encodes CASSFGDSYEQYF. The chain uses TRBV5-1 and TRBJ2-7, with D unclear. Trimming removed 2 bases from V and 0 bases from J, with 6 bases in between. CDR3 length: 13 amino acids. In germline, CDR1 is SGHRS, CDR2 YFSETQ. Combining the CDR3 with reference TRBV5-1 and TRBJ2-7 gives the whole variable domain KAGVTQTPRYLIKTRGQQVTLSCSPISGHRSVSWYQQTPGQGLQFLFEYFSETQRNKGNFPGRFSGRQFSNSRSEMNVSTLELGDSALYLCASSFGDSYEQYFGPGTRLTVT.

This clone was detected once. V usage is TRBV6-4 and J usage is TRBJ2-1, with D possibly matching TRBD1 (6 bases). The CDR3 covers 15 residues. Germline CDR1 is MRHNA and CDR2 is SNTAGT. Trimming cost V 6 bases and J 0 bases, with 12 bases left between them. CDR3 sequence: CASSLNRDSYNEQFF. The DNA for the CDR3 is TGTGCCAGCAGCCTAAACAGGGACTCCTACAATGAGCAGTTCTTC.